Below are 12 T cell receptor beta chains sequenced from a single sample in a study of T cells after yellow fever vaccination (dated by TCRdb to between 2018 and 2020). The treatment or condition label here, explained by the study, means: live attenuated yellow fever vaccine strain. The method behind the library was 5' RACE. Reads for this sample came from an Illumina HiSeq 2500. TCRdb itself trimmed the public reads at Q25 with fastp, ran MiXCR and retained productive beta chains. Each record represents a unique CDR3 protein, reported with the most common genes and DNA among its rows. In this sample the table shows about 130,000 distinct CDR3 sequences, about 7% of which occur a single time. The top ten constitute about 2.7% of the sample. The material was CD4+ T cells sorted from PBMCs, obtained 9 to 10 days after the first yellow fever vaccination. These receptors all come from a man younger than 35 who received the YFV17D yellow fever vaccine.

Many counts were recorded for this clonotype. V usage is TRBV7-2 and J usage is TRBJ2-2, with a weak D call TRBD2 (5 bases). The length of the CDR3 is 15 residues. The germline gives CDR1 SGHTA, CDR2 FQGNSA. V lost 2 bases and J lost 4, with 11 bases in between. The CDR3, as DNA: TGTGCCAGCAGCTTAACGGAGGTACTCACCGGGGAGCTGTTTTTT. This translates into CASSLTEVLTGELFF.

This clonotype has a count of ten or more. The chain has TRBV6-2 or TRBV6-3 and TRBJ1-1; the D is unclear. The germline gives CDR1 MNHEY, CDR2 SVGEGT. This CDR3 contains 14 residues. With 6 bases removed from V and 1 base from J, the gap between germline ends came to 12 bases. CDR3: CASSGHGSNTEAFF. CDR3 nucleotides: TGTGCCAGCAGCGGGCACGGCTCGAACACTGAAGCTTTCTTT.

This clonotype was picked up many times. The chain recombines TRBV7-2 with TRBJ2-5, with D unresolved. V was cut by 5 bases and J by 5 bases, with 9 bases left in between. CDR1 is SGHTA, CDR2 FQGNSA, per germline. This CDR3 region has 12 residues. The CDR3 loop is CASSPYVETQYF. CDR3 DNA sequence: TGTGCCAGCAGCCCATACGTGGAGACCCAGTACTTC. Full variable domain (outside the CDR3, taken from reference TRBV7-2 and TRBJ2-5): GAGVSQSPSNKVTEKGKDVELRCDPISGHTALYWYRQSLGQGLEFLIYFQGNSAPDKSGLPSDRFSAERTGGSVSTLTIQRTQQEDSAVYLCASSPYVETQYFGPGTRLLVL.

This clonotype was recorded at least ten times. The chain has TRBV4-1 and TRBJ2-3; D tentatively fits TRBD1 or TRBD2 (5 bases each). The ends were cut back, 4 bases at V and 0 bases at J, with 14 bases in the middle. Per germline, CDR1 MGHRA and CDR2 YSYEKL. This CDR3 has 16 amino acids. CDR3 nucleotides: TGCGCCAGCAGCCTAACGAGAGGGGTTAGCACAGATACGCAGTATTTT. Translation gives CASSLTRGVSTDTQYF.

The table lists this clonotype with a few counts. The chain recombines TRBV7-2 with TRBJ2-7, with D perhaps matching TRBD1 (6 bases). This CDR3 is built from 16 residues. Germline V lookup: CDR1 SGHTA, CDR2 FQGNSA. Trimming left V 4 bases short and J 0 bases short, with 16 bases between. The CDR3 DNA sequence: TGTGCCAGCAGCTCCCGCGGACAGAAGAGCTCCTACGAGCAGTACTTC. Amino acids: CASSSRGQKSSYEQYF.

This clonotype appeared many times. CDR3: CASSLDYPGELFF. The CDR3 coding sequence is TGCGCCAGCAGCTTGGACTACCCCGGGGAGCTGTTTTTT. The chain couples TRBV5-1 to TRBJ2-2; D gene ambiguous. The CDR3 runs 13 residues. V lost 0 bases and J lost 6, with 6 bases in between. In germline, CDR1 is SGHRS, CDR2 YFSETQ.

This clonotype appeared many times. The chain joins TRBV20-1 to TRBJ2-3; possible D gene TRBD2, 7 bases. Germline V gene lookup returns CDR1 DFQATT and CDR2 SNEGSKA (reference sequence). The V end was cut by 3 bases, the J end by 5 bases, with 12 bases between. This CDR3 comprises 13 residues. In nucleotides, the CDR3 is TGCAGTGCTAGTTCGGGGGGCGTAGATACGCAGTATTTT. Its translation: CSASSGGVDTQYF.

For this clonotype: Just one base apart from a much larger clone, this may be a read error. The chain carries TRBV6-4 and TRBJ2-5; D uncertain. The better agreement between TRBJ2-1 and the DNA end casts doubt on the J call. CDR1 and CDR2 from the germline V gene are MRHNA and SNTAGT. The CDR3 totals 12 residues. The CDR3 region has the DNA TGTGCCAGCAGTGACTCGGTGGAGACCCAGTTCTTC. Translated, it gives CASSDSVETQFF.

This clonotype came up many times. V is TRBV7-3 and J is TRBJ2-1; 9 bases agree with TRBD2. V was pared by 5 bases and J by 4 bases, with 6 bases of the junction left unmatched. This CDR3 contains 15 residues. CDR1 and CDR2 from the germline V gene are SGHTA and FQGTGA. In nucleotides, the CDR3 is TGTGCCAGCAGCCTGACTAGCGGTTTTTACAATGAGCAGTTCTTC. Amino acid sequence: CASSLTSGFYNEQFF.

For this clonotype: This clone may be a read error of a much larger clone one base away. In DNA, the CDR3 is TGTGCCAGGAGCTTGCGGACTTCTCAGGAGCAGTTCTTC. Translated, it gives CARSLRTSQEQFF. The chain combines TRBV5-4 with TRBJ2-1, with D maybe TRBD2 (5 bases). Germline values: CDR1 SGHNT, CDR2 YYREEE (reference sequence). The CDR3 covers 13 residues.

The V gene is TRBV6-2 or TRBV6-3, the J gene TRBJ2-2; 7 positions match TRBD1. From germline, CDR1 is MNHEY and CDR2 SVGEGT. With 4 bases clipped from V and 5 bases from J, the junction kept 10 bases outside the gene matches. The CDR3 covers 16 residues. The CDR3 bases are TGTGCCAGCAGTTTCCTGTGGGGACAGAGGACCGGGGAGCTGTTTTTT. Translated: CASSFLWGQRTGELFF.

The chain uses TRBV28 and TRBJ1-1; D unresolved. CDR1 and CDR2 from the germline V gene are MDHEN and SYDVKM. The CDR3 consists of 11 residues. The germline V and J ends were trimmed by 8 bases and 1 base, with 5 bases remaining between them. CDR3 DNA: TGTGCCAGCTGGTGGAACACTGAAGCTTTCTTT. Translation: CASWWNTEAFF.